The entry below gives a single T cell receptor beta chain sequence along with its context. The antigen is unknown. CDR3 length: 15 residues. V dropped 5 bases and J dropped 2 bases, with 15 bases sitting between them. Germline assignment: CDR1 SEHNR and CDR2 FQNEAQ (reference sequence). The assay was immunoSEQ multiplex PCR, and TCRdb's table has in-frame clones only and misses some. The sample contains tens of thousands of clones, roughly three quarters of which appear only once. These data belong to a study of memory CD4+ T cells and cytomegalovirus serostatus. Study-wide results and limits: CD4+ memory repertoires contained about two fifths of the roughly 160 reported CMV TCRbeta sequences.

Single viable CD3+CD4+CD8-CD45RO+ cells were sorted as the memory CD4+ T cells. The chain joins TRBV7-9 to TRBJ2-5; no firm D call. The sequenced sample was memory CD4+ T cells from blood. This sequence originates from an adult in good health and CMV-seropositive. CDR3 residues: CASSPPISTQETQYF. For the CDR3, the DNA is TGTGCCAGCAGCCCCCCCATAAGCACACAAGAGACCCAGTACTTC.